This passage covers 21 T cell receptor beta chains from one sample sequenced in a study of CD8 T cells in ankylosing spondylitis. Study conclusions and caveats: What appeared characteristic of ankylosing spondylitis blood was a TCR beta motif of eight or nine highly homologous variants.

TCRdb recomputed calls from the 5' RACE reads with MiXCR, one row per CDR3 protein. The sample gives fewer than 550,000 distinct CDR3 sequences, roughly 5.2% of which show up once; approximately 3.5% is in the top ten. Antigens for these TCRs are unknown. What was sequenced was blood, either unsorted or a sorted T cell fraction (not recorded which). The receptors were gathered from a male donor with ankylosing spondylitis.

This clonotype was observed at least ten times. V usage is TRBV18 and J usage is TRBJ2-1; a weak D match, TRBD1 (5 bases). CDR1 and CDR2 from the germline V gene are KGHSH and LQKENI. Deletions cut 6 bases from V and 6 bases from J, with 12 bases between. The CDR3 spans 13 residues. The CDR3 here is CASSLQGGNEQFF. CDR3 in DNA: TGTGCCAGCTCCCTCCAGGGTGGCAATGAGCAGTTCTTC.

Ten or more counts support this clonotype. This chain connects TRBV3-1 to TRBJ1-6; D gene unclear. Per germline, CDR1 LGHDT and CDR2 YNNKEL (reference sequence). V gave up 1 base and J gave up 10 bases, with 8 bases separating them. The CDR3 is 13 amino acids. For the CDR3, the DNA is TGTGCCAGCAGCCAAGGGCGGGGATCACCCCTCCACTTT. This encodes CASSQGRGSPLHF.

CDR3 in amino acids: CASSERGPGLAGANTGELFF. CDR3 DNA: TGTGCCAGCAGTGAAAGGGGGCCGGGACTAGCGGGAGCGAACACCGGGGAGCTGTTTTTT. V usage is TRBV2 and J usage is TRBJ2-2; 14 bases agree with TRBD2. Germline CDR1 and CDR2: SNHLY and FYNNEI. This CDR3 has 20 amino acids. V was clipped by 2 bases and J by 0 bases; unmatched bases: 8.

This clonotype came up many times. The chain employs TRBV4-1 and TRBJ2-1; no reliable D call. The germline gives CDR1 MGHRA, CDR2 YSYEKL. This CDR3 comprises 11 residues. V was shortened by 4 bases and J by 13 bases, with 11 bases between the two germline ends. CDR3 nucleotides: TGCGCCAGCAGCCCAGACTGGCGTCAGTTCTTC. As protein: CASSPDWRQFF.

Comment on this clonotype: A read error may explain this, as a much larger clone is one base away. Here the CDR3 DNA reads TGCAGTGCTTCTCTAGGCTTGAATGATCAGTTCTTC. Translating it yields CSASLGLNDQFF. The V gene is TRBV20-1, the J gene TRBJ2-1; D is unresolved. Germline assignment: CDR1 DFQATT and CDR2 SNEGSKA (reference sequence). This CDR3 spans 12 amino acids.

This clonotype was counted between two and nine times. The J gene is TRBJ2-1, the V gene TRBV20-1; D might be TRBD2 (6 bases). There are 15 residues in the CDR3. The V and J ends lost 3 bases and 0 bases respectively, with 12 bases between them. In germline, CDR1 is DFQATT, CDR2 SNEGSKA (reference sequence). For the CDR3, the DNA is TGCAGTGCTAGGGGGGGACGGAGCTCCTACAATGAGCAGTTCTTC. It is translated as CSARGGRSSYNEQFF.

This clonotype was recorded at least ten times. The CDR3 region has the DNA TGTGCCAGCAGCTTAGAGCGACTAGCGGGAGTAGAGACCCAGTACTTC. This gives the protein CASSLERLAGVETQYF. The rearrangement links TRBV7-6 to TRBJ2-5, with 12 bases fitting TRBD2. CDR1 and CDR2 (germline): SGHVS, FNYEAQ. The length of the CDR3 is 16 residues. Trimming cost V 1 base and J 4 bases; bases outside gene matches: 4.

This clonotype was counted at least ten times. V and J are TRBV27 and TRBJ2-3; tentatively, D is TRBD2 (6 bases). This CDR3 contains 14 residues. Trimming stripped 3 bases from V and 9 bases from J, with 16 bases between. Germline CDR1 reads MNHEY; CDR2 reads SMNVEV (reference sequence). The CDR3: CASSFTGSFGTQYF. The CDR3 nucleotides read TGTGCCAGCAGTTTCACCGGGAGTTTTGGCACGCAGTATTTT.

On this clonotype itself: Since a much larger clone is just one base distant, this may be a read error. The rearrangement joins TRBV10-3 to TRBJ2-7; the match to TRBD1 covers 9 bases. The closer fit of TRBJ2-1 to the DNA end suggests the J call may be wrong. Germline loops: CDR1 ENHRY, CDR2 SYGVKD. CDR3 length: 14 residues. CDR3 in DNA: TGTGCCATCAGCGAACAGGGGGCAGGGTACGAGCAGTTCTTC. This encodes CAISEQGAGYEQFF.

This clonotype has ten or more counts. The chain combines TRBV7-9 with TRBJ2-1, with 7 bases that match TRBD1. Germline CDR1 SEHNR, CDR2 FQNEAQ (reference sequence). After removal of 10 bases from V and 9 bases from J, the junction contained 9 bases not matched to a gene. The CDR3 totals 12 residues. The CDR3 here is CANRDRDTEQFF. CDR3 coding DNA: TGTGCCAACCGGGACAGAGACACTGAGCAGTTCTTC.

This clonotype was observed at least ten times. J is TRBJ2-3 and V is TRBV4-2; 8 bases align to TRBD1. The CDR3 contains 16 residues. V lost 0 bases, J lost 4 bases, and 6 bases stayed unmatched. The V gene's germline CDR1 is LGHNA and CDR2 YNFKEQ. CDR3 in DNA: TGTGCCAGCAGCCAAGATATGACAGGGGAGGCAGATACGCAGTATTTT. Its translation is CASSQDMTGEADTQYF.

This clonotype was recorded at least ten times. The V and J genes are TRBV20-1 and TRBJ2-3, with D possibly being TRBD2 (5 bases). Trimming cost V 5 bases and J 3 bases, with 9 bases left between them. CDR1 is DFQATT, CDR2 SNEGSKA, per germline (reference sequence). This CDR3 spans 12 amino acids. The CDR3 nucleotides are TGCAGTGCTGTTCCGGGGACAGATACGCAGTATTTT. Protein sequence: CSAVPGTDTQYF.

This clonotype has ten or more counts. CDR3 protein: CSARSPTGYWTEAFF. The CDR3 region has the DNA TGCAGTGCTAGATCCCCGACAGGGTACTGGACTGAAGCTTTCTTT. The rearrangement links TRBV20-1 to TRBJ1-1; 7 bases fit TRBD1. Trimming took 2 bases from V and 5 from J; bases not matched to a gene: 11. Germline values: CDR1 DFQATT, CDR2 SNEGSKA (reference sequence). The CDR3 is made up of 15 amino acids.

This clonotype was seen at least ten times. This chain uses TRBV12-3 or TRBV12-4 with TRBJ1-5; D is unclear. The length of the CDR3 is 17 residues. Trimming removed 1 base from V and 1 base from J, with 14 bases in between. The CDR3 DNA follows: TGTGCCAGCAGTTTAGAAGCCGGCAGGCACAGCAATCAGCCCCAGCATTTT. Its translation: CASSLEAGRHSNQPQHF.

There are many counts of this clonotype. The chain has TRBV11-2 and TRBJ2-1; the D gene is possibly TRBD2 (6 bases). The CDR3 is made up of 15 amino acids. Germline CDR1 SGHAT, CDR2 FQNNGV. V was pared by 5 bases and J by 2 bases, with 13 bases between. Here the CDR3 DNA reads TGTGCCAGCAGCCGGGGACTGGATCCCTACAATGAGCAGTTCTTC. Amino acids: CASSRGLDPYNEQFF.

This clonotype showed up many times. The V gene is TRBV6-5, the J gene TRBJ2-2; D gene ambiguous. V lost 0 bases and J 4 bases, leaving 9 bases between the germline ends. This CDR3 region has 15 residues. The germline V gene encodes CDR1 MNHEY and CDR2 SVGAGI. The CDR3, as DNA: TGTGCCAGCAGTTACTCCCAGTTGTTCACCGGGGAGCTGTTTTTT. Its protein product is CASSYSQLFTGELFF.

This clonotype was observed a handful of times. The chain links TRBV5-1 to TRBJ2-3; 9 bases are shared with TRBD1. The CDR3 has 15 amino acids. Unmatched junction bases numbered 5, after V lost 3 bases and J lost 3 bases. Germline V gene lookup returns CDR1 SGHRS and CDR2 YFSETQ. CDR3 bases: TGCGCCAGCAGCTACATCGGACAGGGGACAGATACGCAGTATTTT. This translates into CASSYIGQGTDTQYF.

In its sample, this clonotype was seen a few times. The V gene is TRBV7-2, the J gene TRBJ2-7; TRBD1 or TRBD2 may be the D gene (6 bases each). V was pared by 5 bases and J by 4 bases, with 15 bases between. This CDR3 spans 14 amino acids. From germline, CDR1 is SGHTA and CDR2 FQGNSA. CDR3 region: CASSPAGTHYEQYF. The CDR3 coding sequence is TGTGCCAGCAGCCCGGCGGGGACACATTACGAGCAGTACTTC.

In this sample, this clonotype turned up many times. The CDR3 DNA reads TGTGCCAGCAGCGCGTTAAGTGGAAACACCATATATTTT. Its protein product is CASSALSGNTIYF. V usage is TRBV7-9 and J usage is TRBJ1-3; D unclear. The germline V and J ends were trimmed by 5 bases and 3 bases, with 8 bases remaining between them. The germline gives CDR1 SEHNR, CDR2 FQNEAQ (reference sequence). The CDR3 length is 13 residues.

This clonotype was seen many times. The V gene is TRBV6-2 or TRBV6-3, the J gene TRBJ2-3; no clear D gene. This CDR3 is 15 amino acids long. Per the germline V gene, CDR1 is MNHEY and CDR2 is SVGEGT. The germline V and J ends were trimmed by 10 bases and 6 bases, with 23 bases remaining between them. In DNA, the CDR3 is TGTGCCACCCATTGGCGACAAGACCGGTGGGATACGCAGTATTTT. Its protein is CATHWRQDRWDTQYF.

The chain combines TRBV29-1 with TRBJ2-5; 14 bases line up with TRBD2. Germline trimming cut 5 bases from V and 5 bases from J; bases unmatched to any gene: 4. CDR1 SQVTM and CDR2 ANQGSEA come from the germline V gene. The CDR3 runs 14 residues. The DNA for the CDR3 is TGCAGCGTTTTCGGGACTAGCGGGAGTGAGACCCAGTACTTC. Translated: CSVFGTSGSETQYF.